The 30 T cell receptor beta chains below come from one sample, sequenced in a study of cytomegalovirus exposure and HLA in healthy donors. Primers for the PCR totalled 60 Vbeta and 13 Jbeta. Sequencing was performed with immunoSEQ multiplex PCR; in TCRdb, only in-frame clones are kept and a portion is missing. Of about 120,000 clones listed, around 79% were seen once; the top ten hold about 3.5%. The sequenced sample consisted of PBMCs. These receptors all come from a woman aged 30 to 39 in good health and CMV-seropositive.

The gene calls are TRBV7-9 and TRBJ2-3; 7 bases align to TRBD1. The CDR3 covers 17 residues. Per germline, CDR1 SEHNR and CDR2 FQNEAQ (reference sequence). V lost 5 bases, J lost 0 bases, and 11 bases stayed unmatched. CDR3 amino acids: CASSVYDRVTSTDTQYF. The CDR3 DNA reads TGTGCCAGCAGCGTATATGACAGGGTGACAAGCACAGATACGCAGTATTTT.

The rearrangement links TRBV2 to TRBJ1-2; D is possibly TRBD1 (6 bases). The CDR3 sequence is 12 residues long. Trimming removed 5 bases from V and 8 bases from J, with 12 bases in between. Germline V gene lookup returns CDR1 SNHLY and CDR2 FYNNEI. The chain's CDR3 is CASSYRVEGYTF. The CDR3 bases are TGTGCCAGCAGTTACAGGGTCGAGGGCTACACCTTC.

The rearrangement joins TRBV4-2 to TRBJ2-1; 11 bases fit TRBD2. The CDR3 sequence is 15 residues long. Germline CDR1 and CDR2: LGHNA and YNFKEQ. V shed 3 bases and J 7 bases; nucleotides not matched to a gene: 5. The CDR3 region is CASSQLAGGSNEQFF. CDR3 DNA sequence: TGTGCCAGCAGCCAGTTAGCGGGGGGGAGTAATGAGCAGTTCTTC.

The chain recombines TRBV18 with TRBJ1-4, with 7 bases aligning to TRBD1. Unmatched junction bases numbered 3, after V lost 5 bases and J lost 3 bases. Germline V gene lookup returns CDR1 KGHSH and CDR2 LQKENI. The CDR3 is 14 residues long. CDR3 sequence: CASSEGQSNEKLFF. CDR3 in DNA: TGTGCCAGCTCAGAGGGACAGTCTAATGAAAAACTGTTTTTT.

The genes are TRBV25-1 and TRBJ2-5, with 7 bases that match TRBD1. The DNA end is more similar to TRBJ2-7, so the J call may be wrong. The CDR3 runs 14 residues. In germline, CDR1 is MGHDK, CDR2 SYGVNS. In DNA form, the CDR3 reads TGTGCCAGCAGTGTAGGGACAGTCTCCTACGAGCAGTACTTC. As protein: CASSVGTVSYEQYF.

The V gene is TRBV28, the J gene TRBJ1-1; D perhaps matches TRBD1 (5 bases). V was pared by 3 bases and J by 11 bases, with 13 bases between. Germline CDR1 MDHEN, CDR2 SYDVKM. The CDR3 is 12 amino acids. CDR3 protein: CASSFVGLGAFF. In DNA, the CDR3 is TGTGCCAGCAGTTTCGTGGGACTGGGGGCTTTCTTT.

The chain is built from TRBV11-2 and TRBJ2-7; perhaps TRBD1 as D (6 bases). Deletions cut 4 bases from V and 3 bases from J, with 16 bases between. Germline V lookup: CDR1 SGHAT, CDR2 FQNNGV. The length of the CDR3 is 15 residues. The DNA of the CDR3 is TGTGCCAGCAGCTACACCGACAGGCCAGACTACGAGCAGTACTTC. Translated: CASSYTDRPDYEQYF.

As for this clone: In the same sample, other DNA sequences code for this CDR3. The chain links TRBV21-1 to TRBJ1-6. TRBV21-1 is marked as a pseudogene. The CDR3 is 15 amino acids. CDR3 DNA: TGTGCCAGCCCAAAACGATCTTTAGGGCGGGCACCCCTCCACTTT. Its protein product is CASPKRSLGRAPLHF.

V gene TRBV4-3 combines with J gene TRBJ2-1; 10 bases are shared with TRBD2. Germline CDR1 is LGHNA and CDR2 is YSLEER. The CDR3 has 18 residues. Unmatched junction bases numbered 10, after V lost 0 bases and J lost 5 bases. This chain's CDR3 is CASSQEFASSGGHNEQFF. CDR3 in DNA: TGCGCCAGCAGCCAAGAATTTGCGTCTAGCGGGGGACACAATGAGCAGTTCTTC.

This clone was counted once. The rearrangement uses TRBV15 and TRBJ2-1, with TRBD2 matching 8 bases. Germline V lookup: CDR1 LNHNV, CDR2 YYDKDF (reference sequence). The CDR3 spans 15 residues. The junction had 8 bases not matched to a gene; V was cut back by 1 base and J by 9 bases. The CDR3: CATSRGVAGLGEQFF. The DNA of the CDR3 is TGTGCCACCAGCAGAGGTGTAGCGGGGCTTGGTGAGCAGTTCTTC.

Here the CDR3 reads CASSLAVGLEDGYTF. The DNA for the CDR3 is TGTGCCAGCAGCTTAGCTGTGGGATTGGAGGATGGCTACACCTTC. The chain uses TRBV7-9 and TRBJ1-2; D is uncertain. Germline CDR1 is SEHNR and CDR2 is FQNEAQ (reference sequence). CDR3 length equals 15 residues. Trimming removed 0 bases at V and 6 bases at J, with 14 bases between.

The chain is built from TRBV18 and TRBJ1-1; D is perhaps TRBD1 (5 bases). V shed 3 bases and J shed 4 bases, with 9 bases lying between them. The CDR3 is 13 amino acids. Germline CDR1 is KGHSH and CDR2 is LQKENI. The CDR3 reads CASSPTGVTEAFF. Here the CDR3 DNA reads TGTGCCAGCTCACCTACGGGGGTCACTGAAGCTTTCTTT.

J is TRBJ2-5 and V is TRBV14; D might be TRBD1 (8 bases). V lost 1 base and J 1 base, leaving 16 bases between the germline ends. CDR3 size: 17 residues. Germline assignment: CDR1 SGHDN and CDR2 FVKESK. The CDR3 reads CASSQVSGGGGQETQYF. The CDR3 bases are TGTGCCAGCAGCCAAGTCTCAGGGGGCGGGGGCCAAGAGACCCAGTACTTC.

The CDR3 DNA follows: TGTGCCAGCAGCCAAGAGGGAGTCTCTGGGGCCAACGTCCTGACTTTC. Encoded protein: CASSQEGVSGANVLTF. The chain uses TRBV4-2 and TRBJ2-6; maybe TRBD2 (5 bases). V lost 0 bases to trimming and J lost 0 bases, with 6 bases between them. CDR3 size: 16 residues. Germline values: CDR1 LGHNA, CDR2 YNFKEQ.

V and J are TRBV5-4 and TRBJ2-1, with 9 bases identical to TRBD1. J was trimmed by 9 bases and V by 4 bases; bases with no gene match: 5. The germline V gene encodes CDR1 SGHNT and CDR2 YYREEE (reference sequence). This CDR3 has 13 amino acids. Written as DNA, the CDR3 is TGTGCCAGCAGCGGGACAGGGATCGGTGAGCAGTTCTTC. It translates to CASSGTGIGEQFF.

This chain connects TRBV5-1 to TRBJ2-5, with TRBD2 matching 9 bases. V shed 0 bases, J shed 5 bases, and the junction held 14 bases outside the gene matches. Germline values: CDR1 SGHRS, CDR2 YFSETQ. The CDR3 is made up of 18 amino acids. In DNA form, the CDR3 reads TGCGCCAGCAGCTTGGCTCCCCTTGGGGCGGGGGGGCTTGAGACCCAGTACTTC. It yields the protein CASSLAPLGAGGLETQYF.

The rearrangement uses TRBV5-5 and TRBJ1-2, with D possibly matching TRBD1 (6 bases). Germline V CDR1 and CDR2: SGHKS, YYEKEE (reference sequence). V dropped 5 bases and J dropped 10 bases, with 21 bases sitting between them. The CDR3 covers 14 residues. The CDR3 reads CASSYTNRVLDYTF. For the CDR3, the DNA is TGTGCCAGCAGTTATACCAACAGGGTATTGGACTACACCTTC. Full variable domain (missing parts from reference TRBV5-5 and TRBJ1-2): DAGVTQSPTHLIKTRGQQVTLRCSPISGHKSVSWYQQVLGQGPQFIFQYYEKEERGRGNFPDRFSARQFPNYSSELNVNALLLGDSALYLCASSYTNRVLDYTFGSGTRLTVV.

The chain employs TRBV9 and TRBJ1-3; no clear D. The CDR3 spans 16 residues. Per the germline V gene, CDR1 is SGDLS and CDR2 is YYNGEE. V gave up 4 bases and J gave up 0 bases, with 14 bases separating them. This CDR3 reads CASSPDISSSGNTIYF. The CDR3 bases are TGTGCCAGCAGCCCCGACATCAGTAGCTCTGGAAACACCATATATTTT.

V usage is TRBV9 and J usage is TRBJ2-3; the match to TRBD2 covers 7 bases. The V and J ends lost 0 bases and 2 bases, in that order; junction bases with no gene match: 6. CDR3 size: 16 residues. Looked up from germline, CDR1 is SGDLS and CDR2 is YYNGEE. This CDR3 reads CASSVGLRGTTDTQYF. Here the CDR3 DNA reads TGTGCCAGCAGCGTAGGCTTGCGGGGGACCACAGATACGCAGTATTTT.

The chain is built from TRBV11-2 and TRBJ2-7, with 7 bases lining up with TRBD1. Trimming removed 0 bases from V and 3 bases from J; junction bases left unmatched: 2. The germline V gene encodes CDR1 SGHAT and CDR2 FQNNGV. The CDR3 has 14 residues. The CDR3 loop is CASSLEPGGYEQYF. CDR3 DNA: TGTGCCAGCAGCTTAGAGCCAGGGGGCTACGAGCAGTACTTC.

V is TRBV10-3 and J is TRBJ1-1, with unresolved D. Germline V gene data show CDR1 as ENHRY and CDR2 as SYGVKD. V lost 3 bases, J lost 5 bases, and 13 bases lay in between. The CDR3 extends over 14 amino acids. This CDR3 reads CAISDEGGGTEAFF. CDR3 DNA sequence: TGTGCCATCAGTGACGAGGGCGGCGGGACTGAAGCTTTCTTT.

As DNA, the CDR3 is TGTGCCAGCACGCTGGCAGGGTCGTCCTACGAGCAGTACTTC. Its protein product is CASTLAGSSYEQYF. The chain links TRBV5-5 to TRBJ2-7, with D possibly being TRBD1 (5 bases). V was clipped by 6 bases and J by 1 base, with 14 bases between them. Germline CDR1 reads SGHKS; CDR2 reads YYEKEE (reference sequence). The CDR3 has 14 amino acids.

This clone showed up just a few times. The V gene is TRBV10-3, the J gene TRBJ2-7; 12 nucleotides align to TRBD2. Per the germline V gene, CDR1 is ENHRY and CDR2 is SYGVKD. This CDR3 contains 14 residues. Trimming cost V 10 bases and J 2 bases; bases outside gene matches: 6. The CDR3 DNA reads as TGTGCCACACTTCTAGCGGGGGGGCCCTACGAGCAGTACTTC. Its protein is CATLLAGGPYEQYF.

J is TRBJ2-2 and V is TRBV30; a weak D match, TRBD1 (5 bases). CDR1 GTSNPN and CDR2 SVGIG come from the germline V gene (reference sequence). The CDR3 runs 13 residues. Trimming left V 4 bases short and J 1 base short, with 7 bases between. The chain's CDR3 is CAWNTGNTGELFF. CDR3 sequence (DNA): TGTGCCTGGAATACAGGGAACACCGGGGAGCTGTTTTTT.

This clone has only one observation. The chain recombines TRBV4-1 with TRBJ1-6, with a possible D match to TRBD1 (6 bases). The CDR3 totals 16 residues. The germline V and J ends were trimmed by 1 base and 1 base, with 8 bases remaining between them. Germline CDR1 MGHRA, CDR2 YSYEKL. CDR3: CASSQADRSYNSPLHF. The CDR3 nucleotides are TGCGCCAGCAGCCAAGCCGACAGGTCCTATAATTCACCCCTCCACTTT.

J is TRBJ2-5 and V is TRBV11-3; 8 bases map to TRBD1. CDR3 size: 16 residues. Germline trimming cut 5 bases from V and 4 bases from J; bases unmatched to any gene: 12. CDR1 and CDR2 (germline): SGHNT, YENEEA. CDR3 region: CASSAGTGRVRETQYF. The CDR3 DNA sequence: TGTGCCAGCAGCGCAGGGACAGGCCGTGTGCGAGAGACCCAGTACTTC.

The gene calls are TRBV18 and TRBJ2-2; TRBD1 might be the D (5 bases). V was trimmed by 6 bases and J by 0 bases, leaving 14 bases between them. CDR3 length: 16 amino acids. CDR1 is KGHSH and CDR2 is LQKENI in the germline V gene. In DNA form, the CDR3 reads TGTGCCAGCTCCCAACAGGTTCGCGCGAACACCGGGGAGCTGTTTTTT. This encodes CASSQQVRANTGELFF. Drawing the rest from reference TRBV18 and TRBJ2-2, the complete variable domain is NAGVMQNPRHLVRRRGQEARLRCSPMKGHSHVYWYRQLPEEGLKFMVYLQKENIIDESGMPKERFSAEFPKEGPSILRIQQVVRGDSAAYFCASSQQVRANTGELFFGEGSRLTVL.

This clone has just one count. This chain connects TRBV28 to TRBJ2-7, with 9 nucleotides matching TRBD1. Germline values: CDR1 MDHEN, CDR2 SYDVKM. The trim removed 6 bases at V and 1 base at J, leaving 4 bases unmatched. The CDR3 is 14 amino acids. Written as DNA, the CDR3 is TGTGCCAGCAGAAGTGGACAGGGGTCCTACGAGCAGTACTTC. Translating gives CASRSGQGSYEQYF. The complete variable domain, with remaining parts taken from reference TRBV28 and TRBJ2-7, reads DVKVTQSSRYLVKRTGEKVFLECVQDMDHENMFWYRQDPGLGLRLIYFSYDVKMKEKGDIPEGYSVSREKKERFSLILESASTNQTSMYLCASRSGQGSYEQYFGPGTRLTVT.

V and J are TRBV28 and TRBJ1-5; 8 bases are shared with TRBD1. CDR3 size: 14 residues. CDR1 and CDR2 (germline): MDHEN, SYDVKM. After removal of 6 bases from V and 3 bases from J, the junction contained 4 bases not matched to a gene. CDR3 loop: CASRRDRFNQPQHF. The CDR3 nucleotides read TGTGCCAGCAGAAGGGACAGGTTCAATCAGCCCCAGCATTTT.

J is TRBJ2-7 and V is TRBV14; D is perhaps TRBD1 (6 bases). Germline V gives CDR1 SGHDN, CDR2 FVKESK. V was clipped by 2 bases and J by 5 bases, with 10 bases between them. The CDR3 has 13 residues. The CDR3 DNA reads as TGTGCCAGCAGCCAAACAGGGATCCACGAGCAGTACTTC. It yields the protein CASSQTGIHEQYF.